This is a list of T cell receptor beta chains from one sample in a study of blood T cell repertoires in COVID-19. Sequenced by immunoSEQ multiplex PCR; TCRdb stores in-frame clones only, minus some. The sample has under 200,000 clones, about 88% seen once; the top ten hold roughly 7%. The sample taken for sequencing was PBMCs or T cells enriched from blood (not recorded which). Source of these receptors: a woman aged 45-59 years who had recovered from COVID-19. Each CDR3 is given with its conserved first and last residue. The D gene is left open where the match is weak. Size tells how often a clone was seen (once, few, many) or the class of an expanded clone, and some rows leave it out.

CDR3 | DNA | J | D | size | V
CASSPGSGNQPQHF | TGTGCCAGCAGCCCAGGGTCGGGCAATCAGCCCCAGCATTTT | TRBJ1-5 | - | - | TRBV9
CASSEVSGIQETQYF | TGTGCCAGCAGTGAAGTATCGGGGATCCAAGAGACCCAGTACTTC | TRBJ2-5 | - | - | TRBV6-1
CAWSFHPVYEQYF | TGTGCCTGGAGTTTCCATCCGGTCTACGAGCAGTACTTC | TRBJ2-7 | - | - | TRBV30
CATRQDRGNNYGYTF | TGTGCCACCCGGCAGGACAGGGGAAATAACTATGGCTACACCTTC | TRBJ1-2 | TRBD1 | few | TRBV15
CASKAPGGGTEAFF | TGTGCCAGTAAAGCCCCGGGAGGGGGAACTGAAGCTTTCTTT | TRBJ1-1 | - | - | TRBV19
CAWSGGEGRGTQYF | TGTGCCTGGAGTGGGGGGGAAGGGCGAGGGACCCAGTACTTC | TRBJ2-5 | - | - | TRBV30
CASSFAGLAGGPQETQYF | TGTGCCAGCAGTTTCGCGGGACTAGCGGGAGGACCCCAAGAGACCCAGTACTTC | TRBJ2-5 | TRBD2 | - | TRBV27
CAWHRGHRGEQYF | TGTGCCTGGCACAGGGGCCATCGGGGCGAGCAGTACTTC | TRBJ2-7 | TRBD1 | - | TRBV30
CASSLVSSGANVLTF | TGCGCCAGCAGCTTGGTCAGCTCTGGGGCCAACGTCCTGACTTTC | TRBJ2-6 | - | - | TRBV5-1
CARLAYEQYF | TGTGCCAGACTAGCTTACGAGCAGTACTTC | TRBJ2-7 | - | - | TRBV6-5
CASTPGTGLYGYTF | TGTGCCAGCACCCCCGGGACAGGTCTGTATGGCTACACCTTC | TRBJ1-2 | TRBD1 | - | TRBV6-5
CASSRLTGGNYGYTF | TGTGCCAGCAGCCGCCTGACAGGGGGCAACTATGGCTACACCTTC | TRBJ1-2 | TRBD1 | - | TRBV6-5
CASSSHLLVEADTQYF | TGTGCCAGCAGCTCCCACCTACTAGTCGAGGCGGATACGCAGTATTTT | TRBJ2-3 | - | - | TRBV3-1/TRBV3-2
CASSPAGYTEAFF | TGTGCCAGCTCACCTGCAGGGTACACTGAAGCTTTCTTT | TRBJ1-1 | - | - | TRBV18
CASSITADPHEQYF | TGTGCCAGTAGTATAACAGCGGACCCCCACGAGCAGTACTTC | TRBJ2-7 | - | - | TRBV19
CATSDSVAGSYNEQFF | TGTGCCACCAGTGATTCGGTAGCGGGCTCCTACAATGAGCAGTTCTTC | TRBJ2-1 | TRBD2 | - | TRBV24-1
CASSLLAEANEQFF | TGTGCCAGCAGTTTACTAGCGGAGGCAAATGAGCAGTTCTTC | TRBJ2-1 | TRBD2 | few | TRBV6-2/TRBV6-3
CASSPLGRDSHLYEQYF | TGTGCCAGCAGCCCCCTGGGGAGGGACTCCCACCTCTACGAGCAGTACTTC | TRBJ2-7 | TRBD2 | - | TRBV28
CASSPGGLAGAQQYF | TGTGCCAGCAGCCCGGGGGGACTAGCGGGAGCACAACAGTACTTC | TRBJ2-7 | TRBD2 | - | TRBV7-8
CASSYGGLGSNEQFF | TGTGCCAGCAGTTACGGCGGACTAGGGTCCAATGAGCAGTTCTTC | TRBJ2-1 | TRBD2 | - | TRBV6-5